The 5 T cell receptor beta chains given below trace back to one sample, sequenced in a study of shared clonotypes between healthy human individuals. Here immunoSEQ multiplex PCR was the method, and the copy in TCRdb shows in-frame clones only, minus some. The sample consists of about 190,000 clones, about 66% of them appearing once. The sample was memory CD4+ T cells sorted from blood. This sample's subset: CD45RA-negative fraction. The origin of the receptors is a man aged 30 to 39 in good health.

The chain is built from TRBV11-3 and TRBJ2-1; D might be TRBD1 or TRBD2, each matching 5 bases. The germline V gene has CDR1 SGHNT and CDR2 YENEEA. There are 15 residues in the CDR3. Trimming removed 3 bases from V and 9 bases from J, with 18 bases in between. The CDR3, as DNA: TGTGCCAGCAGCTTGAGTCGGGGCTCAGATGGTGAGCAGTTCTTC. Encoded protein: CASSLSRGSDGEQFF.

This sequence joins TRBV4-3 and TRBJ2-1, with D possibly being TRBD1 (6 bases). The CDR3 loop spans 16 amino acids. The germline V gene encodes CDR1 LGHNA and CDR2 YSLEER. The ends were cut back, 0 bases at V and 8 bases at J, with 17 bases in the middle. The CDR3 nucleotides are TGCGCCAGCAGCCAAGATTTAGGGCTTGGGGGCGATGAGCAGTTCTTC. Its protein is CASSQDLGLGGDEQFF.

The CDR3 nucleotides read TGCGCCAGCAGCCGAAAGTTGCCGGGGGGACTCGAGAGTCCCTACGAGCAGTACTTC. Encoded protein: CASSRKLPGGLESPYEQYF. V gene TRBV4-3 combines with J gene TRBJ2-7; TRBD2 aligns across 7 bases. Germline assignment: CDR1 LGHNA and CDR2 YSLEER. V shed 4 bases, J shed 2 bases, and the junction held 20 bases outside the gene matches. The CDR3 length is 19 residues.

The chain recombines TRBV2 with TRBJ2-7; 11 positions agree with TRBD2. The junction had 8 bases not matched to a gene; V was cut back by 6 bases and J by 4 bases. Germline CDR1 and CDR2: SNHLY and FYNNEI. The CDR3 spans 15 residues. The CDR3 protein is CASRKTSGRGYEQYF. DNA for the CDR3: TGTGCCAGCAGGAAAACTAGCGGGAGAGGGTACGAGCAGTACTTC.

The V call is TRBV28, the J call TRBJ1-5; D possibly corresponds to TRBD1 (5 bases). Germline CDR1 MDHEN, CDR2 SYDVKM. V lost 5 bases, J lost 0 bases, and 14 bases lay in between. The CDR3 contains 16 residues. The CDR3 DNA is TGTGCCAGCAGTGGGGGGGGACTCTATAGCAATCAGCCCCAGCATTTT. This sequence encodes CASSGGGLYSNQPQHF.